The 9 T cell receptor beta chains below all came from one sample that was sequenced in a study of blood T cells in healthy people across ages. Sample-barcoded 5' priming and a J-beta primer mix drove a second PCR of 7 to 11 cycles. TCRdb independently ran MiXCR on the 5' RACE reads; one entry per CDR3 protein. This sample has about 720,000 distinct CDR3 sequences; 25% occur once, and the top ten carry approximately 3.7%. This sample also appeared in a second study, on T cells of mothers and their children.

Sequences were obtained from blood. All receptors derive from a boy aged 5-17 years in good health.

This clonotype was seen once. The V call is TRBV4-1, the J call TRBJ1-1, with a tentative D call TRBD1 (5 bases). This CDR3 spans 15 amino acids. Per germline, CDR1 MGHRA and CDR2 YSYEKL. V lost 0 bases and J 1 base, leaving 9 bases between the germline ends. CDR3 residues: CASSQEGTENTEAFF. CDR3 DNA sequence: TGCGCCAGCAGCCAAGAAGGGACGGAGAACACTGAAGCTTTCTTT.

This clonotype appeared a few times. The chain couples TRBV7-3 to TRBJ2-4; TRBD1 matches 8 bases. The CDR3 spans 15 residues. Germline V gene data show CDR1 as SGHTA and CDR2 as FQGTGA. The trim removed 4 bases at V and 7 bases at J, leaving 9 bases unmatched. This CDR3 reads CASSSGQGGRNIQYF. DNA of the CDR3: TGTGCCAGCAGCTCCGGACAGGGCGGTCGGAACATTCAGTACTTC.

The rearrangement links TRBV19 to TRBJ2-7; D gene ambiguous. The CDR3 consists of 15 residues. V was shortened by 3 bases and J by 0 bases, with 12 bases between the two germline ends. Per the germline V gene, CDR1 is LNHDA and CDR2 is SQIVND (reference sequence). DNA for the CDR3: TGTGCCAGTAGTATTTCATGGGGATTCTCCTACGAGCAGTACTTC. As protein: CASSISWGFSYEQYF.

A remark on this clonotype: A junction end diverges from the germline sequence, so it may reflect a read error. This chain uses TRBV7-8 with TRBJ2-7; 9 positions match TRBD1. This CDR3 comprises 14 residues. Germline CDR1 SGHVS, CDR2 FQNEAQ. The CDR3 reads CASSFNRGLYEQHF. The CDR3 DNA is TGTGCCAGCAGCTTCAACAGGGGGCTCTACGAGCAGCACTTC.

This clonotype came up a few times. The chain carries TRBV20-1 and TRBJ1-5; perhaps TRBD1 as D (5 bases). Per germline, CDR1 DFQATT and CDR2 SNEGSKA (reference sequence). The CDR3 is 11 amino acids. V lost 3 bases to trimming and J lost 7 bases, with 7 bases between them. In DNA form, the CDR3 reads TGCAGTGCTAGGAAGGGGCAGCCCCAGCATTTT. Amino acids: CSARKGQPQHF.

This clonotype was detected a few times. V usage is TRBV3-1 and J usage is TRBJ2-3; 8 nucleotides agree with TRBD2. Germline V gene lookup returns CDR1 LGHDT and CDR2 YNNKEL (reference sequence). The CDR3 totals 17 residues. The junction had 13 bases not matched to a gene; V was cut back by 0 bases and J by 8 bases. CDR3: CASSQEPGLDENPTQYF. The CDR3 DNA follows: TGTGCCAGCAGCCAAGAACCGGGACTAGACGAAAATCCTACGCAGTATTTT.

This clonotype was seen only a few times. The chain uses TRBV24-1 and TRBJ2-2; tentative D call: TRBD1 (5 bases). The CDR3 has 16 residues. Per the germline V gene, CDR1 is KGHDR and CDR2 is SFDVKD. V was cut by 4 bases and J by 1 base, with 12 bases left in between. The CDR3 sequence is CATSDPLGRNTGELFF. The CDR3 nucleotides are TGTGCCACCAGTGACCCGTTGGGGCGGAACACCGGGGAGCTGTTTTTT.

The J gene is TRBJ2-7, the V gene TRBV4-3, with D perhaps given as TRBD1 or TRBD2 (6 bases each). CDR3 length: 15 residues. Germline-derived CDR1 and CDR2 are LGHNA and YSLEER. The ends were cut back, 1 base at V and 3 bases at J, with 13 bases in the middle. As DNA, the CDR3 is TGCGCCAGCAGCCAAGGGTCACAGGGAGGCTACGAGCAGTACTTC. It yields the protein CASSQGSQGGYEQYF.

V gene TRBV6-6 combines with J gene TRBJ2-4; D might be TRBD2 (6 bases). CDR3 length equals 14 residues. V lost 5 bases and J lost 6, with 14 bases in between. The germline V gene has CDR1 MNHNY and CDR2 SVGAGI (reference sequence). The CDR3 region is CASSPRAEGNIQYF. As DNA, the CDR3 is TGTGCCAGCAGTCCCCGTGCGGAGGGAAACATTCAGTACTTC.